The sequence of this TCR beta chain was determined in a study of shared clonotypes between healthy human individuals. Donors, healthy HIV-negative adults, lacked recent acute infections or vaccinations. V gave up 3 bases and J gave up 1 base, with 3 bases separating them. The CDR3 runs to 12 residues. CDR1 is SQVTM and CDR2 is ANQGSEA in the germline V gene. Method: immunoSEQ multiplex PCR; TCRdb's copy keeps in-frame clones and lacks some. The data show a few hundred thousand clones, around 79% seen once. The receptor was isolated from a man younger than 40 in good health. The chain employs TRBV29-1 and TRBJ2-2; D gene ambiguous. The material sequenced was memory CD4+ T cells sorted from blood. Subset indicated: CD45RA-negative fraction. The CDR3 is CSVDGNTGELFF. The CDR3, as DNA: TGCAGCGTTGACGGGAACACCGGGGAGCTGTTTTTT.